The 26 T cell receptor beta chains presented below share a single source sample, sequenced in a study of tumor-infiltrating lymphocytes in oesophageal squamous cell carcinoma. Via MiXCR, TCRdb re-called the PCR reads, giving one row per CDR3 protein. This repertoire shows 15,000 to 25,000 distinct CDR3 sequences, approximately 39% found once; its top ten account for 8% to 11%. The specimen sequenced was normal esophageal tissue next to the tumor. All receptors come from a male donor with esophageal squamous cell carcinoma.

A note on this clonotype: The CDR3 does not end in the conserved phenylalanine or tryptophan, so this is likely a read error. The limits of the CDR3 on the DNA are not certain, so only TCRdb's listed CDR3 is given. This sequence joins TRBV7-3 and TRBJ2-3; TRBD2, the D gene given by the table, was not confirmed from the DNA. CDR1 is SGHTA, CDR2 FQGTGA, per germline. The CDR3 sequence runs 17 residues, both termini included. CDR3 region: CASSLTSGGSFSTSSIL.

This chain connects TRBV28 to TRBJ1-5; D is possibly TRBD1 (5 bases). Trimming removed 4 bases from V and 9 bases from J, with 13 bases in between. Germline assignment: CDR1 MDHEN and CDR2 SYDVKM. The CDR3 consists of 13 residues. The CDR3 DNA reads TGTGCCAGCAGTTACCCCGGGGACGGGCCCCAGCATTTT. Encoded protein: CASSYPGDGPQHF.

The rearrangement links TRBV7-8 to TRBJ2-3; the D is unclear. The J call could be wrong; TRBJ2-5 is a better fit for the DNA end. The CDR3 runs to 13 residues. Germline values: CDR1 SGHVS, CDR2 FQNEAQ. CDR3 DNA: TGTGCCAGCAGCTTAGCTACCCCCGGAGCCCAGTACTTC. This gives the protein CASSLATPGAQYF.

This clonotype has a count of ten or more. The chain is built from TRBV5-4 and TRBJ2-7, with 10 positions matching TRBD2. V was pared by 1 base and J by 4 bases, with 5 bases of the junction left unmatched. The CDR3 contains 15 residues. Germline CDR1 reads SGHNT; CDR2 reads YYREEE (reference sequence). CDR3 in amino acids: CASSLFASGSYEQYF. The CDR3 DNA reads TGTGCCAGCAGCTTGTTCGCTAGCGGGAGTTACGAGCAGTACTTC.

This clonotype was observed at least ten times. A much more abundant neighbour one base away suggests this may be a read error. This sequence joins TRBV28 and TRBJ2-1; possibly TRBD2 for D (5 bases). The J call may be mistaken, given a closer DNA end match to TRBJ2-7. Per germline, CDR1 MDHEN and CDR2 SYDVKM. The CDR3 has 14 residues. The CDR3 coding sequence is TGTGCCAGCAGTTTGCCCACTAGGTTGAATGAGCAGTACTTC. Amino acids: CASSLPTRLNEQYF.

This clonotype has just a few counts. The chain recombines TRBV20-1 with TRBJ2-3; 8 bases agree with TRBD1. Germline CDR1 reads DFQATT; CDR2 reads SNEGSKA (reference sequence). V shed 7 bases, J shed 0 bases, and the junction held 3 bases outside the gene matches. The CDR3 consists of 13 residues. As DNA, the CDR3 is TGCAGTGGGGACAGGCCTAGCACAGATACGCAGTATTTT. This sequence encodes CSGDRPSTDTQYF.

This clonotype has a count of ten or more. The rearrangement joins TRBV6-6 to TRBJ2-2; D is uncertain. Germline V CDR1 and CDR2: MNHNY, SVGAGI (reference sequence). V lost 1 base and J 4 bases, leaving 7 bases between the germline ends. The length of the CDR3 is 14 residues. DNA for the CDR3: TGTGCCAGCAGTTACTTGGCGGTCACCGGGGAGCTGTTTTTT. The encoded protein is CASSYLAVTGELFF.

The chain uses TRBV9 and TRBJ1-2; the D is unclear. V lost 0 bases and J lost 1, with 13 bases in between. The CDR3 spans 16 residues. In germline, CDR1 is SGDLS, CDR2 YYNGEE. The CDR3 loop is CASSVDLLAGNYGYTF. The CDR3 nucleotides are TGTGCCAGCAGCGTAGACCTCCTTGCGGGTAACTATGGCTACACCTTC.

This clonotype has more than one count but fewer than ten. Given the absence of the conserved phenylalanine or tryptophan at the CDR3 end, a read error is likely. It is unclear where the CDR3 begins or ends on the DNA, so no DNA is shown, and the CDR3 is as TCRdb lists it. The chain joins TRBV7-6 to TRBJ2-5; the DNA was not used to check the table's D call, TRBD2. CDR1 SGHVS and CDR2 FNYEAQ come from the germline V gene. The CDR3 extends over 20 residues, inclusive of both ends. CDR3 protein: CASSLEVRADASNYGYTFGS.

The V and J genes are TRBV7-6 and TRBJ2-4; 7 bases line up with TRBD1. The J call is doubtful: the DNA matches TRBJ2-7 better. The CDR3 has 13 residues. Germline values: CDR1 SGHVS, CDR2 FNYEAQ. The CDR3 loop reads CASSWGQSYEQYF. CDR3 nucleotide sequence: TGTGCCAGCAGTTGGGGACAGTCCTACGAGCAGTACTTC.

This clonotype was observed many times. As DNA, the CDR3 is TGTGCCAGCAGCCGGACTAGCGGATTCGCAGATACGCAGTATTTT. As protein: CASSRTSGFADTQYF. V and J are TRBV5-4 and TRBJ2-3, with TRBD2 matching over 10 bases. The junction had 6 bases not matched to a gene; V was cut back by 4 bases and J by 4 bases. CDR1 is SGHNT, CDR2 YYREEE, per germline (reference sequence). CDR3 length: 15 residues.

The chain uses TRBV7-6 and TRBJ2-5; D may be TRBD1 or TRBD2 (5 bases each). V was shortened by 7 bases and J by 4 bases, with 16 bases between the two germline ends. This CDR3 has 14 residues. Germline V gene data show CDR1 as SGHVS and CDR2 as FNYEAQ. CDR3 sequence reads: CASTEGRVGETQYF. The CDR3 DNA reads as TGTGCCAGCACTGAGGGCAGGGTAGGAGAGACCCAGTACTTC.

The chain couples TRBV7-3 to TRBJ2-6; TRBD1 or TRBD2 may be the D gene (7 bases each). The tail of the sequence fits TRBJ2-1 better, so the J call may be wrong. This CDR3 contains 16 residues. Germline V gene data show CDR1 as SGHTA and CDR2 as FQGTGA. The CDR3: CASSLEGGGGHNEQFF. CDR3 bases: TGTGCCAGCAGCTTAGAGGGAGGGGGCGGCCACAATGAGCAGTTCTTC.

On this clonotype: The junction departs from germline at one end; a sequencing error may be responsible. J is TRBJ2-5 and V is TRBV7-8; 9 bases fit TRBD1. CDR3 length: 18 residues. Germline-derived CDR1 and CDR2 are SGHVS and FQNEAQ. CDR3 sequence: CAGSLILVGDRAQETQYF. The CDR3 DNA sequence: TGTGCCGGCAGCTTAATATTGGTCGGGGACAGGGCACAAGAGACCCAGTACTTC.

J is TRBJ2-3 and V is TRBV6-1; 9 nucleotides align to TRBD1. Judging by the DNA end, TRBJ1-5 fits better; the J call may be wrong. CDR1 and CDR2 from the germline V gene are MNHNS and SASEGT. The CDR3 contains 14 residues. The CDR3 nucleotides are TGTGCCAGCATTCCTGGACAGGGGTATCAGCCCCAGCATTTT. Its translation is CASIPGQGYQPQHF.

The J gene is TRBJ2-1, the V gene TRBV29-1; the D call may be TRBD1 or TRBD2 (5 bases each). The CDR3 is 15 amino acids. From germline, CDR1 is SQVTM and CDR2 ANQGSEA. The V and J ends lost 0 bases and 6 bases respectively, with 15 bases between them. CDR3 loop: CSVEDLQGSVNEQFF. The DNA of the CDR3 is TGCAGCGTTGAAGATCTTCAGGGTAGCGTCAATGAGCAGTTCTTC.

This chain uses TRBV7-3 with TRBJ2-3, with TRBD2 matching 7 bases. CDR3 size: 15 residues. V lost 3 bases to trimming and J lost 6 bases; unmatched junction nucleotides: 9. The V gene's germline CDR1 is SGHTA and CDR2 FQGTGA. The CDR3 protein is CASSFLAGVGDTQYF. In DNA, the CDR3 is TGTGCCAGCAGCTTTCTTGCGGGAGTCGGGGATACGCAGTATTTT.

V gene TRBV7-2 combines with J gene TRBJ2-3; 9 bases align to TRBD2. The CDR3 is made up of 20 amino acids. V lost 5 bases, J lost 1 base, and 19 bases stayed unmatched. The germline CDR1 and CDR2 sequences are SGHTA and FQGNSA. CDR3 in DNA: TGTGCCAGCAGCCCCCGGGGTGTGCGGGGGGGCCGTGTAGGCACAGATACGCAGTATTTT. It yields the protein CASSPRGVRGGRVGTDTQYF.

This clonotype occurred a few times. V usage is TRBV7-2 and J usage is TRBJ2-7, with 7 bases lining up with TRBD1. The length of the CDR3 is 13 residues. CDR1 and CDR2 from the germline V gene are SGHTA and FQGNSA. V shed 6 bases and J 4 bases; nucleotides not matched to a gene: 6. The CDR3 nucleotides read TGTGCCAGCAGTCCCAACAGGGGTTACGAGCAGTACTTC. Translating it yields CASSPNRGYEQYF.

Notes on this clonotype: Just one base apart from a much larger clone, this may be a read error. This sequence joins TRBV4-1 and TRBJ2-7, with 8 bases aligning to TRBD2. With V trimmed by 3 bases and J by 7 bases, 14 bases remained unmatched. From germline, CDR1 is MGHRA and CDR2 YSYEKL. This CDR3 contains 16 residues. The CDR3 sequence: CASSHTGTREANEQYF. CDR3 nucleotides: TGCGCCAGCAGCCATACCGGGACTAGGGAAGCCAATGAGCAGTACTTC.

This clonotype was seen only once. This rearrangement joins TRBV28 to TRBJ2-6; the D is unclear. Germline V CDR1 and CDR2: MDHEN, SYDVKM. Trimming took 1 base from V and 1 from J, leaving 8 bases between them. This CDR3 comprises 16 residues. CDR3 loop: CASSLSEVSGANVLTF. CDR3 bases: TGTGCCAGCAGTTTATCTGAGGTGTCTGGGGCCAACGTCCTGACTTTC. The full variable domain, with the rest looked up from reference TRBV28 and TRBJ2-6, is DVKVTQSSRYLVKRTGEKVFLECVQDMDHENMFWYRQDPGLGLRLIYFSYDVKMKEKGDIPEGYSVSREKKERFSLILESASTNQTSMYLCASSLSEVSGANVLTFGAGSRLTVL.

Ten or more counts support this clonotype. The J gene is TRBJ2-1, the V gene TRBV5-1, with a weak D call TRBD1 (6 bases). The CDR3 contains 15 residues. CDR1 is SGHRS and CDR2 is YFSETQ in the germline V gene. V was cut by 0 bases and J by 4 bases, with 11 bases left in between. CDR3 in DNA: TGCGCCAGCAGCTTGGTGGGGGCCATATACAATGAGCAGTTCTTC. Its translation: CASSLVGAIYNEQFF.

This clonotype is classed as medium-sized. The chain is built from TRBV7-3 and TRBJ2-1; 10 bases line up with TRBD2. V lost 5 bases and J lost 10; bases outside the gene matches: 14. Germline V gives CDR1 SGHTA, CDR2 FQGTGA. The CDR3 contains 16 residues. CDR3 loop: CASSQDTSGRAREQFF. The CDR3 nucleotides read TGTGCCAGCAGCCAAGATACCAGCGGGAGGGCCAGGGAGCAGTTCTTC.

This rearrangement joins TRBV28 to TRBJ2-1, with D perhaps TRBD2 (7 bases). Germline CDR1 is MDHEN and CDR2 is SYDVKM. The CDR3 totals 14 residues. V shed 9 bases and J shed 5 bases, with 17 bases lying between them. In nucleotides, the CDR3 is TGTGCCAGTTCGGGGGGCGGACAAAACAATGAGCAGTTCTTC. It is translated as CASSGGGQNNEQFF. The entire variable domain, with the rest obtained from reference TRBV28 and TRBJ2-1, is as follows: DVKVTQSSRYLVKRTGEKVFLECVQDMDHENMFWYRQDPGLGLRLIYFSYDVKMKEKGDIPEGYSVSREKKERFSLILESASTNQTSMYLCASSGGGQNNEQFFGPGTRLTVL.

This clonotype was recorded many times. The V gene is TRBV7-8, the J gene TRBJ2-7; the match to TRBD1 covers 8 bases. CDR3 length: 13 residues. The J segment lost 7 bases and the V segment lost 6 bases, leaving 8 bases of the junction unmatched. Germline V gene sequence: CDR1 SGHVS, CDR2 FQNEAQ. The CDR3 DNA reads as TGTGCCAGCAGTTCGGACAGGGACGGTGAGCAGTACTTC. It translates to CASSSDRDGEQYF.

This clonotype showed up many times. CDR3 coding DNA: TGTGCCAGCAGTGAAGTCGGATATGGCTACACCTTC. This translates into CASSEVGYGYTF. This chain uses TRBV6-1 with TRBJ1-2; no clear D. Per germline, CDR1 MNHNS and CDR2 SASEGT. The CDR3 covers 12 residues. The V gene lost 1 base and the J gene lost 5 bases, with 5 bases spanning the gap.